This is a list of T cell receptor beta chains from one sample in a study of technical replicates of blood from several donors. Sequencing was performed with immunoSEQ multiplex PCR; in TCRdb, only in-frame clones are kept and a portion is missing. The table records 64,000 or so clones, 95% to 97% of them present only once. What was sequenced was T cells isolated from PBMCs. These receptors originate from a human donor in good health. Each CDR3 is given with its conserved first and last residue. A D gene is named only where the DNA matches it firmly. Not all rows give a size; the values are once, few, many and, for expanded clones, a class.

abundance,j_gene,d_gene,len,v_gene,CDR3nt,CDR3aa
once,TRBJ1-2,TRBD1,14,TRBV5-1,TGCGCCAGCAGTGTCGGGACAGCGTCTTATGGCTACACCTTC,CASSVGTASYGYTF
-,TRBJ1-5,TRBD1,14,TRBV6-1,TGTGCCAGCAACAGAGACAGGGGAAATCAGCCCCAGCATTTT,CASNRDRGNQPQHF
-,TRBJ1-5,TRBD1,15,TRBV5-1,TGCGCCAGCAGCCTGGGGACAGCCAGCAATCAGCCCCAGCATTTT,CASSLGTASNQPQHF
-,TRBJ2-1,-,13,TRBV6-1,TGTGCCAGCAGGGCTCTAGACCTCGATGAGCAGTTCTTC,CASRALDLDEQFF
-,TRBJ2-1,TRBD2,17,TRBV5-1,TGCGCCAGCAGCCGTGGGACTAGCGGGTTTGGGTACAATGAGCAGTTCTTC,CASSRGTSGFGYNEQFF
-,TRBJ2-2,-,17,TRBV5-1,TGCGCCAGCAGCTTGGCCCCCTCAACAGGGCGCACCGGGGAGCTGTTTTTT,CASSLAPSTGRTGELFF
-,TRBJ2-7,TRBD2,14,TRBV6-5,TGTGCCAGCAGTCGGACTAGCGGGAGTGACGAGCAGTACTTC,CASSRTSGSDEQYF
-,TRBJ1-2,-,16,TRBV5-6,TGTGCCAGCAGCTTATCGGCGGAGCACCTGGTCTCGGGCTACACCTTC,CASSLSAEHLVSGYTF
-,TRBJ2-7,-,13,TRBV6-6,TGTGCCAGTAGTCACAGGGCCTCCTACGAGCAGTACTTC,CASSHRASYEQYF
-,TRBJ1-2,TRBD1,17,TRBV5-6,TGTGCCAGCAGCCCTTCCACAAGGGGGCGGGTGGACTATGGCTACACCTTC,CASSPSTRGRVDYGYTF
-,TRBJ1-6,TRBD1,14,TRBV5-1,TGCGCCAGCACATCCGGGACAGAACTTTCACCCCTCCACTTT,CASTSGTELSPLHF
-,TRBJ2-1,TRBD2,17,TRBV11-3,TGTGCCACTACACCGGGACTAGCGGGGGGGCCTAGAAATGAGCAGTTCTTC,CATTPGLAGGPRNEQFF
-,TRBJ2-2,TRBD2,18,TRBV6-1,TGTGCCAGCAGTGAAGGTAGCGGGAGGGCCACGCCAATCGGGGAGCTGTTTTTT,CASSEGSGRATPIGELFF
once,TRBJ1-5,-,13,TRBV7-2,TGTGCCAGCAGCTTATCGGAGTATCAGCCCCAGCATTTT,CASSLSEYQPQHF
-,TRBJ2-5,-,17,TRBV11-2,TGTGCCAGCAGCTCCGGTTGGACTGCGCAAGTTCAAGAGACCCAGTACTTC,CASSSGWTAQVQETQYF
-,TRBJ2-2,-,15,TRBV27,TGTGCCAGCAGACCCGAGGTAGCTAACACCGGGGAGCTGTTTTTT,CASRPEVANTGELFF
-,TRBJ1-1,-,14,TRBV29-1,TGCAGCGTCGTCCCCCTCGGTCTGGGAGGCGAAGCTTTCTTT,CSVVPLGLGGEAFF
-,TRBJ2-1,TRBD2,15,TRBV5-4,TGTGCCAGCAGCTCTCTAGCGGGAGAGTACAATGAGCAGTTCTTC,CASSSLAGEYNEQFF